This record looks at one T cell receptor (beta chain) sequence and its context. TCRdb's table, derived via immunoSEQ multiplex PCR, lists solely in-frame clones and lacks some. The repertoire consists of about 78,000 clones, with 85% to 95% occurring once and the leading ten covering roughly 0.26%. These data come from a study of technical replicates of blood from a handful of donors. The origin of this receptor is a human donor in good health. Sequencing was carried out using T cells isolated from PBMCs.

CDR3 amino acids: CASSTLQGAFF. For the CDR3, the DNA is TGTGCCAGCAGCACTCTGCAGGGAGCTTTCTTT. This chain links TRBV11-2 with TRBJ1-1, with a possible D match to TRBD1 (5 bases). CDR3 length equals 11 residues. V gave up 5 bases and J gave up 10 bases, with 11 bases separating them. Germline V lookup: CDR1 SGHAT, CDR2 FQNNGV.